A selection of T cell receptor beta chains follows, all from one sample in a study of T-cell memory formation after mild COVID-19. From the 5' RACE reads, TCRdb called clonotypes with MiXCR, one entry per CDR3 protein. The sample holds hundreds of thousands of distinct CDR3 sequences, around 25% seen once. Sequenced: PBMCs or a T cell subset sorted from them (not recorded which). These receptor sequences come from an adult woman who had mild COVID-19 (a few samples of this study predate the infection). Cell type and time point are not known. CDR3s include the opening cysteine and the closing phenylalanine or tryptophan. D genes are given only for firm matches. Clone size is not always given. Where it is, it says once, few, many or a class for expanded clones.

TRBV6-5,many,.,TRBJ2-1,CASSYSGGGSAYNEQFF,TGTGCCAGCAGTTACTCGGGGGGCGGGAGCGCGTACAATGAGCAGTTCTTC
TRBV20-1,.,.,TRBJ1-1,CSARDAARGGRDTEAFF,TGCAGTGCTAGAGATGCCGCCCGAGGCGGCCGAGACACTGAAGCTTTCTTT
TRBV9,once,.,TRBJ2-3,CASSVGHSTDTQYF,TGTGCCAGCAGCGTAGGACACTCCACAGATACGCAGTATTTT
TRBV9,.,TRBD2,TRBJ2-7,CASSVGVAGGPEQYF,TGTGCCAGCAGCGTAGGGGTAGCGGGAGGTCCAGAGCAGTACTTC
TRBV7-9,few,TRBD1,TRBJ2-3,CASSLSRGPRTDTQYF,TGTGCCAGCAGCTTAAGCAGGGGGCCTCGCACAGATACGCAGTATTTT
TRBV7-8,.,.,TRBJ1-1,CASSSGQIRAAEAFF,TGTGCCAGCAGCTCCGGACAGATCCGGGCGGCTGAAGCTTTCTTT
TRBV7-6,few,TRBD2,TRBJ2-1,CASSNPWRGSANEQFF,TGTGCCAGCAGCAACCCCTGGCGGGGGTCGGCAAATGAGCAGTTCTTC
TRBV21-1,few,.,TRBJ1-2,CASSKPASSGYGYTF,TGTGCCAGCAGCAAACCTGCTTCGAGTGGCTATGGCTACACCTTC
TRBV7-2,few,.,TRBJ2-3,CASSLAGGPSDTQYF,TGTGCCAGCAGCTTAGCGGGGGGGCCATCGGATACGCAGTATTTT
TRBV12-3/TRBV12-4,.,TRBD1,TRBJ1-4,CASRTGANEKLFF,TGTGCCAGCCGGACAGGTGCTAATGAAAAACTGTTTTTT
TRBV3-1,.,.,TRBJ2-4,CASSPSGKNIQYF,TGTGCCAGCAGCCCCTCGGGAAAAAACATTCAGTACTTC
TRBV30,.,.,TRBJ1-2,CAWSRGVPNYGYTF,TGTGCCTGGAGCCGCGGGGTACCTAACTATGGCTACACCTTC
TRBV7-8,many,.,TRBJ1-1,CASSPRIDINTEAFF,TGTGCCAGCAGCCCGCGAATAGACATTAACACTGAAGCTTTCTTT
TRBV6-2/TRBV6-3,few,TRBD2,TRBJ2-1,CASSYRAPAGTVYNEQFF,TGTGCCAGCAGTTACAGGGCCCCAGCGGGAACCGTCTACAATGAGCAGTTCTTC
TRBV9,.,TRBD2,TRBJ2-1,CASSVVSSGGEQFF,TGTGCCAGCAGCGTAGTGTCTAGCGGCGGTGAGCAGTTCTTC